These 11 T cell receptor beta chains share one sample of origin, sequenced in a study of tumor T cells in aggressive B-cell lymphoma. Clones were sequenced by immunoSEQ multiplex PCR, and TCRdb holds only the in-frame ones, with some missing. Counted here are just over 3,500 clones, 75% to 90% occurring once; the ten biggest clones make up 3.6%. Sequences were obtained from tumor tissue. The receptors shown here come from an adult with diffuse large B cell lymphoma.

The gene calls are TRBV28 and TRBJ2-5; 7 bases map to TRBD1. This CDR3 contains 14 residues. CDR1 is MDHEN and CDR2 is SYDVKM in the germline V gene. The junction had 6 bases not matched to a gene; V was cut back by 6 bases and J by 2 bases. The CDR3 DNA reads TGTGCCAGCAGCCGGACGGGACAGCAAGAGACCCAGTACTTC. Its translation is CASSRTGQQETQYF.

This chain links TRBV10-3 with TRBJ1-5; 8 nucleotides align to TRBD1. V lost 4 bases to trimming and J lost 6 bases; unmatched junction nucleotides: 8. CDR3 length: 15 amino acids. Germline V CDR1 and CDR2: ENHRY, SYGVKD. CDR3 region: CAISADREWIQPQHF. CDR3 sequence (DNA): TGTGCCATCAGTGCGGACAGGGAATGGATTCAGCCCCAGCATTTT.

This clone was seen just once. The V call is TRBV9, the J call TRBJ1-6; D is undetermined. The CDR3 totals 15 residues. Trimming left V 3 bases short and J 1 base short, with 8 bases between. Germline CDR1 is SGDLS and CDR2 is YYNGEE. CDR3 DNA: TGTGCCAGCAGCGCCCTTTCTTCCTATAATTCACCCCTCCACTTT. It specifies CASSALSSYNSPLHF.

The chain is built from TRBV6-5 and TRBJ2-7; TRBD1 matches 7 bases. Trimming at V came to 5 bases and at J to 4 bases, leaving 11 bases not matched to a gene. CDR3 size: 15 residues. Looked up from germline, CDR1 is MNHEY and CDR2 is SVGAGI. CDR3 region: CASSLRTGLTYEQYF. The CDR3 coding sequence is TGTGCCAGCAGTCTCCGGACAGGCTTGACGTACGAGCAGTACTTC.

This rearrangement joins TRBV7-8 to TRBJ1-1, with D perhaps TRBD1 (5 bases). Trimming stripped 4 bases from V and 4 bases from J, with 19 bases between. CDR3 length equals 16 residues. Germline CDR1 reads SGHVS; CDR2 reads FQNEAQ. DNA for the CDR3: TGTGCCAGCAGCTATTGGCATCCGGGGGAGGCCACTGAAGCTTTCTTT. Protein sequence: CASSYWHPGEATEAFF.

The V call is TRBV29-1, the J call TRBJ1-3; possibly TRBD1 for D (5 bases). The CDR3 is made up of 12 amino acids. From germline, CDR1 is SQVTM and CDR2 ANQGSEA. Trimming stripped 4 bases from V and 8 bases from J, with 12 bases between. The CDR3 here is CSVAPRADTIYF. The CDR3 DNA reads TGCAGCGTTGCCCCCAGGGCGGACACCATATATTTT.

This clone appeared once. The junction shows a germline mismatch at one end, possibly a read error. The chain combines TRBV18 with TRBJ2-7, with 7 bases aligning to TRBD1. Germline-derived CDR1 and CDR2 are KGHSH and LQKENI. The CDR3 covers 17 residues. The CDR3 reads CASSPPYRQGRSYEQYF. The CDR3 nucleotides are TGTGCCAGCTCACCACCCTACCGACAGGGAAGGTCCTACGAGCAGTATTTC.

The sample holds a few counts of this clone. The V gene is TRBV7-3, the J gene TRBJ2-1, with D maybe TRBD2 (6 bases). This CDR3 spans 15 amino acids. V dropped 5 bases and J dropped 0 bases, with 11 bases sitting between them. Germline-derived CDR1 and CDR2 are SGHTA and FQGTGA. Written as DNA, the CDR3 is TGTGCCAGCAGCGCAGGCGGGGCCTCCTACAATGAGCAGTTCTTC. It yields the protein CASSAGGASYNEQFF.

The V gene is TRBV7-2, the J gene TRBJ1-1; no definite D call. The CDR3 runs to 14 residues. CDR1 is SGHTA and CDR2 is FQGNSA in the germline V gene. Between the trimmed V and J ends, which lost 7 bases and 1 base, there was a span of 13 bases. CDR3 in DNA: TGTGCCAGCACCCTGGGAGGCGCGAACACTGAAGCTTTCTTT. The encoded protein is CASTLGGANTEAFF.

This chain's CDR3 is CASSQNFTGYGYTF. CDR3 nucleotides: TGCGCCAGCAGCCAAAATTTCACGGGCTATGGCTACACCTTC. V is TRBV4-3 and J is TRBJ1-2; D gene unclear. This CDR3 has 14 amino acids. Germline loops: CDR1 LGHNA, CDR2 YSLEER. With 2 bases removed from V and 4 bases from J, the gap between germline ends came to 11 bases.

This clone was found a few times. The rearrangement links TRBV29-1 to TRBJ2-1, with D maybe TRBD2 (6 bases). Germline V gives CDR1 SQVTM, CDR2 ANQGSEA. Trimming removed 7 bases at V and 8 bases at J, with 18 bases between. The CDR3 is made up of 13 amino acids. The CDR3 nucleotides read TGCAGCGCTAGGGGACTCCTCGCCTATGAGCAGTTCTTC. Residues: CSARGLLAYEQFF.